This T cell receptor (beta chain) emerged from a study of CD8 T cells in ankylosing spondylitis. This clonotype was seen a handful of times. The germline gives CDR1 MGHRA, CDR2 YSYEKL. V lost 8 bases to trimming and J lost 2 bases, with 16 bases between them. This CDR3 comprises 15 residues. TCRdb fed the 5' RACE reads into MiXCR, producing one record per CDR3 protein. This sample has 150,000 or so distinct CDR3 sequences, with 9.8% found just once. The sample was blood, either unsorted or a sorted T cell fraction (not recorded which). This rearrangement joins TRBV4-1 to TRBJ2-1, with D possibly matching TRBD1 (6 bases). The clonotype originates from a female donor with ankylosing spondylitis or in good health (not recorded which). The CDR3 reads CASAAVQGPYNEQFF. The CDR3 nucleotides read TGCGCCAGCGCAGCCGTCCAGGGGCCCTACAATGAGCAGTTCTTC.